The present T cell receptor (beta chain) was sequenced within a study of blood T cell repertoires in COVID-19. Across the study: T cells, B-cell-depleted T cells, or PBMCs supplied cDNA or gDNA.

Authors' methods: Reference gene primer amplification yielded estimated nucleated cell counts. The protocol was immunoSEQ multiplex PCR, while the TCRdb copy is restricted to in-frame clones and leaves out a portion. V and J calls and clone size come straight from that table; D and trimming were deduced from the DNA. The data show around 140,000 clones, about nine tenths seen once. Germline V gives CDR1 MNHEY, CDR2 SMNVEV (reference sequence). The ends lost 3 bases at V and 1 base at J; junction bases unmatched: 4. CDR3 length: 15 residues. Sequenced material: peripheral blood. The chain couples TRBV27 to TRBJ2-3, with TRBD1 matching over 7 bases. The source of this sequence is a man aged 50-60 years with active COVID-19. The CDR3 DNA follows: TGTGCCAGCAGTTTTGAGGGGGCGCGCACAGATACGCAGTATTTT. This sequence encodes CASSFEGARTDTQYF.